Below are 19 T cell receptor beta chains sequenced from a single sample in a study of T cell repertoires in cytomegalovirus infection. No antigen has been assigned to these receptors. One entry per CDR3 protein, called by TCRdb with MiXCR from the reads. The table includes about 110,000 distinct CDR3 sequences, 30% to 35% detected once. The sequencing used CD8+ T cells from cultured PBMCs, collected from culture after CMV antigen stimulation. These receptors all stem from a human donor in good health (CMV status not recorded). Some clones in this sample may be carry-over from other donors' samples.

This clonotype has more than one count but fewer than ten. DNA for the CDR3: TGTGCCAGCCGCTCGATGGGGACAGACAATTCACCCCTCCACTTT. It translates to CASRSMGTDNSPLHF. The rearrangement uses TRBV6-4 and TRBJ1-6; 7 bases match TRBD1. CDR3 size: 15 residues. CDR1 and CDR2 (germline): MRHNA, SNTAGT. V lost 8 bases and J lost 7; bases outside the gene matches: 11.

The rearrangement joins TRBV7-9 to TRBJ1-1; 11 bases line up with TRBD1. The CDR3 runs 19 residues. Germline V gene sequence: CDR1 SEHNR, CDR2 FQNEAQ (reference sequence). Unmatched junction bases numbered 15, after V lost 5 bases and J lost 1 base. CDR3: CASSALAGTGGATNTEAFF. The CDR3 DNA is TGTGCCAGCAGCGCCCTCGCCGGGACAGGGGGTGCGACGAACACTGAAGCTTTCTTT.

This clonotype showed up many times. The chain combines TRBV6-1 with TRBJ1-6; weak D call: TRBD1 (5 bases). The V and J ends lost 6 bases and 7 bases respectively, with 13 bases between them. The germline V gene encodes CDR1 MNHNS and CDR2 SASEGT. This CDR3 region has 14 residues. The CDR3 DNA reads TGTGCCAGCAGGTCCGAGACAGCCAATTCACCCCTCCACTTT. Encoded protein: CASRSETANSPLHF.

A note on this clonotype: This sequence may be a read error, since a much larger clone differs from it by one base. V gene TRBV11-1 combines with J gene TRBJ2-2; 9 positions match TRBD2. CDR3 length equals 15 residues. The V and J ends lost 5 bases and 4 bases, in that order; junction bases with no gene match: 5. Germline CDR1 is SGHAT and CDR2 is FQDESV (reference sequence). The DNA for the CDR3 is TGTGCCAGCAGCCCGCGGGGGGGTTGCACCGGGGAGCTGTTTTTT. Translated, it gives CASSPRGGCTGELFF.

V gene TRBV6-6 combines with J gene TRBJ1-6, with 9 nucleotides matching TRBD1. Germline-derived CDR1 and CDR2 are MNHNY and SVGAGI (reference sequence). V shed 3 bases and J 7 bases; nucleotides not matched to a gene: 13. CDR3 length equals 18 residues. The CDR3 DNA sequence: TGTGCCAGCAGTTATTCGGTCATCGGACAGGGGTTCAATTCACCCCTCCACTTT. It is translated as CASSYSVIGQGFNSPLHF.

This clonotype was detected only a few times. The CDR3 is CASSLEGSGGHNEQFF. CDR3 DNA: TGTGCCAGCAGCTTAGAAGGTAGCGGGGGGCACAATGAGCAGTTCTTC. The chain joins TRBV7-6 to TRBJ2-1; 10 bases fit TRBD2. CDR3 size: 16 residues. Germline assignment: CDR1 SGHVS and CDR2 FNYEAQ. V lost 1 base, J lost 5 bases, and 5 bases stayed unmatched.

The chain joins TRBV12-3 or TRBV12-4 to TRBJ2-7, with 12 bases identical to TRBD1. The CDR3 has 15 amino acids. Unmatched junction bases numbered 7, after V lost 5 bases and J lost 5 bases. The CDR3 spells CASSIRDRGLDEQYF. In nucleotides, the CDR3 is TGTGCCAGCAGTATCCGGGACAGGGGGCTCGACGAGCAGTACTTC.

This clonotype occurred a few times. V usage is TRBV7-6 and J usage is TRBJ1-2; 11 nucleotides agree with TRBD1. Trimming removed 3 bases from V and 3 bases from J; junction bases left unmatched: 3. The V gene's germline CDR1 is SGHVS and CDR2 FNYEAQ. The CDR3 sequence is 15 residues long. The CDR3 loop is CASSLDRGLDYGYTF. The CDR3 region has the DNA TGTGCCAGCAGCTTGGACAGGGGGCTGGACTATGGCTACACCTTC.

This clonotype was observed many times. The CDR3 DNA reads TGTGCCAGCAGTGGGATCCGAACTGGAGATACGCAGTATTTT. It encodes CASSGIRTGDTQYF. The V call is TRBV2, the J call TRBJ2-3; unclear D gene. The CDR3 length is 14 residues. CDR1 is SNHLY, CDR2 FYNNEI, per germline. Trimming pared 4 bases from V and 5 bases from J, leaving 13 bases between.

The CDR3 is CASSPPSGVPYGYTF. CDR3 nucleotide sequence: TGTGCCAGCTCACCACCGTCGGGAGTCCCCTATGGCTACACCTTC. This chain connects TRBV18 to TRBJ1-2; D ambiguous. In germline, CDR1 is KGHSH, CDR2 LQKENI. Trimming removed 0 bases from V and 4 bases from J, with 12 bases in between. This CDR3 spans 15 amino acids.

This clonotype was seen only a few times. The CDR3 nucleotides read TGTGCCAGCACCCCTTACGGGGACGGGGCCAACGTCCTGACTTTC. Translating gives CASTPYGDGANVLTF. The V gene is TRBV3-1, the J gene TRBJ2-6; perhaps D is TRBD1 or TRBD2 (5 bases each). Germline V gives CDR1 LGHDT, CDR2 YNNKEL (reference sequence). CDR3 length: 15 residues. The V end was cut by 7 bases, the J end by 4 bases, with 14 bases between.

In this sample, this clonotype turned up a few times. V is TRBV2 and J is TRBJ2-1, with 8 nucleotides matching TRBD1. The J segment lost 4 bases and the V segment lost 7 bases, leaving 3 bases of the junction unmatched. CDR1 and CDR2 from the germline V gene are SNHLY and FYNNEI. The CDR3 is made up of 13 amino acids. This chain's CDR3 is CASTGQEYNEQFF. DNA of the CDR3: TGTGCCAGCACGGGACAGGAGTACAATGAGCAGTTCTTC.

The chain recombines TRBV7-2 with TRBJ1-1, with a tentative D call TRBD1 (6 bases). The length of the CDR3 is 14 residues. V was pared by 5 bases and J by 1 base, with 11 bases between. Per germline, CDR1 SGHTA and CDR2 FQGNSA. CDR3 sequence: CASSTRGENTEAFF. CDR3 DNA: TGTGCCAGCAGCACGAGGGGGGAGAACACTGAAGCTTTCTTT.

V gene TRBV12-3 or TRBV12-4 combines with J gene TRBJ2-7; D gene ambiguous. The CDR3 length is 13 residues. The germline V and J ends were trimmed by 5 bases and 2 bases, with 10 bases remaining between them. This CDR3 is CASSAPSAYEQYF. CDR3 coding DNA: TGTGCCAGCAGTGCGCCCAGTGCCTACGAGCAGTACTTC.

The chain couples TRBV7-2 to TRBJ2-1; 10 positions agree with TRBD2. This CDR3 has 15 residues. Germline-derived CDR1 and CDR2 are SGHTA and FQGNSA. Trimming took 3 bases from V and 7 from J; bases not matched to a gene: 6. The chain's CDR3 is CASSLSGGANNEQFF. The CDR3 DNA is TGTGCCAGCAGCTTGAGCGGGGGGGCAAATAATGAGCAGTTCTTC. The full variable domain, its missing parts supplied by reference TRBV7-2 and TRBJ2-1, is GAGVSQSPSNKVTEKGKDVELRCDPISGHTALYWYRQSLGQGLEFLIYFQGNSAPDKSGLPSDRFSAERTGGSVSTLTIQRTQQEDSAVYLCASSLSGGANNEQFFGPGTRLTVL.

This clonotype has just a few counts. The chain joins TRBV2 to TRBJ1-5, with 7 bases that match TRBD1. Germline V lookup: CDR1 SNHLY, CDR2 FYNNEI. This CDR3 is built from 15 residues. The ends lost 2 bases at V and 3 bases at J; junction bases unmatched: 4. The CDR3 DNA is TGTGCCAGCAGTGAACTCACAGGGGCCAATCAGCCCCAGCATTTT. It translates to CASSELTGANQPQHF.

In this sample, this clonotype turned up many times. V and J are TRBV7-9 and TRBJ2-7, with TRBD1 matching 9 bases. Germline CDR1 and CDR2: SEHNR and FQNEAQ (reference sequence). V lost 3 bases and J lost 5; bases outside the gene matches: 8. The CDR3 is 15 amino acids. The CDR3 DNA reads as TGTGCCAGCAGCTTTGACGGGACAGGGAGCCACGAGCAGTACTTC. Amino acids: CASSFDGTGSHEQYF.

This clonotype was seen a handful of times. The chain recombines TRBV7-2 with TRBJ1-6; D not certain. This CDR3 has 17 residues. The germline V gene encodes CDR1 SGHTA and CDR2 FQGNSA. Between the trimmed V and J ends, which lost 0 bases and 2 bases, there was a span of 11 bases. In DNA, the CDR3 is TGTGCCAGCAGCTTAGCGTTGGGGAATCCCTATAATTCACCCCTCCACTTT. Protein product: CASSLALGNPYNSPLHF.

The sample holds a few counts of this clonotype. The rearrangement uses TRBV4-3 and TRBJ2-2; D unclear. V was shortened by 2 bases and J by 0 bases, with 13 bases between the two germline ends. CDR1 is LGHNA and CDR2 is YSLEER in the germline V gene. The CDR3 has 17 amino acids. CDR3 in amino acids: CASSQTPSTSNTGELFF. Written as DNA, the CDR3 is TGCGCCAGCAGCCAAACCCCCAGCACGTCGAACACCGGGGAGCTGTTTTTT.